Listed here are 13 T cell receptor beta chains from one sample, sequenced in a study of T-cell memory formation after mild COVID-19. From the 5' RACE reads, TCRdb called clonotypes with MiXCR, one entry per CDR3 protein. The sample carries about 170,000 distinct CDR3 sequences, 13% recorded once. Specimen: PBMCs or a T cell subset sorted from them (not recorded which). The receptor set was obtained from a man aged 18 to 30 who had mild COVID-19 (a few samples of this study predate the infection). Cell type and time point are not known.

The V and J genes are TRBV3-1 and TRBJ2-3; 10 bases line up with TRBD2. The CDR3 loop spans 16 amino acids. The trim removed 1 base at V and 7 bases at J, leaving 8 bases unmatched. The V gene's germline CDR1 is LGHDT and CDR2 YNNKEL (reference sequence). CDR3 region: CASSQVRLAGAYTQYF. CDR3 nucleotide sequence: TGTGCCAGCAGCCAAGTCCGGCTAGCGGGGGCTTATACGCAGTATTTT.

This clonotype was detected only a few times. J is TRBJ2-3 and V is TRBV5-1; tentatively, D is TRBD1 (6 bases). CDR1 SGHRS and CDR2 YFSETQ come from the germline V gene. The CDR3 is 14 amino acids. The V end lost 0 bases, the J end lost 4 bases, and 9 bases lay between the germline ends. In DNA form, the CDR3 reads TGCGCCAGCAGCTTGGGGTGGACAGCAGATACGCAGTATTTT. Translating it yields CASSLGWTADTQYF.

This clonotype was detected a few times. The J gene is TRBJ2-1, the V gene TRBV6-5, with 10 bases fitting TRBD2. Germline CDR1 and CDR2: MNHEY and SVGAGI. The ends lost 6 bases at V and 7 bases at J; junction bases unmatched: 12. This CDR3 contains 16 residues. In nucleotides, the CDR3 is TGTGCCAGCAGCCCCATTCCCAGCGGGGGGGGGAATGAGCAGTTCTTC. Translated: CASSPIPSGGGNEQFF.

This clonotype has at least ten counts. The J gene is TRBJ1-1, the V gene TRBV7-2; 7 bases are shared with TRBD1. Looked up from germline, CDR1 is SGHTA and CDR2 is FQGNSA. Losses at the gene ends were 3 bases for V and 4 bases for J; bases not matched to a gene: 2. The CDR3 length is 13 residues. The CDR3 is CASSFRQGTEAFF. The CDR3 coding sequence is TGTGCCAGCAGCTTTCGACAGGGCACTGAAGCTTTCTTT.

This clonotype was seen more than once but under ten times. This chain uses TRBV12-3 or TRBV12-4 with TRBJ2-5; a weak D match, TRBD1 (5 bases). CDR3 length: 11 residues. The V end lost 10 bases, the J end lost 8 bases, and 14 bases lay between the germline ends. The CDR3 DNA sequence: TGTGCCATCGCTACAGGCTTTACCCAGTACTTC. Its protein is CAIATGFTQYF.

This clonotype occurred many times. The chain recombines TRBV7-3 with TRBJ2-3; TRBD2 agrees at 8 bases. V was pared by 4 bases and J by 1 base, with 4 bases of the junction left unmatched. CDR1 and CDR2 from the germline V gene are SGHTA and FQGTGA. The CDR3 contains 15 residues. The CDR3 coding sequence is TGTGCCAGCAGCTCCCAGCGGGGGCGCACAGATACGCAGTATTTT. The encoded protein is CASSSQRGRTDTQYF.

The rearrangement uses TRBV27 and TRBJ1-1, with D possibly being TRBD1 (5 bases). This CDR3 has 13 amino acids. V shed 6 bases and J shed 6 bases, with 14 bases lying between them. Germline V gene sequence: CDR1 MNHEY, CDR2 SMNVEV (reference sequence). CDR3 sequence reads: CASSRLGRAEAFF. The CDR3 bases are TGTGCCAGCAGCCGATTGGGGCGGGCTGAAGCTTTCTTT.

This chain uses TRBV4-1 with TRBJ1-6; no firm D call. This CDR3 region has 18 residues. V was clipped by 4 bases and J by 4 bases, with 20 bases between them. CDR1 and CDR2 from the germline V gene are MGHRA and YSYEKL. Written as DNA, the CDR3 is TGCGCCAGCAGCCCGGGAAGACCTGTGCGGGATTATAATTCACCCCTCCACTTT. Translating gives CASSPGRPVRDYNSPLHF.

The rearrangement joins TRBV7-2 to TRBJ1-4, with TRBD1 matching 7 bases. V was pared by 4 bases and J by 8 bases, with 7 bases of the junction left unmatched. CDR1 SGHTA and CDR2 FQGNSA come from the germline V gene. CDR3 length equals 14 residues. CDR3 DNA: TGTGCCAGCAGCTCGGACAGGCCATCAGAAAAACTGTTTTTT. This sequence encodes CASSSDRPSEKLFF. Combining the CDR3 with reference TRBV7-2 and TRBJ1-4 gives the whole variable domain GAGVSQSPSNKVTEKGKDVELRCDPISGHTALYWYRQSLGQGLEFLIYFQGNSAPDKSGLPSDRFSAERTGGSVSTLTIQRTQQEDSAVYLCASSSDRPSEKLFFGSGTQLSVL.

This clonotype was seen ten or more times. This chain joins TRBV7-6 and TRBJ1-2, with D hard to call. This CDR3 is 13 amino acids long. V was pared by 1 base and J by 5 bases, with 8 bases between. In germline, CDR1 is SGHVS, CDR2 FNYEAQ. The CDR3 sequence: CASSLGQEYGYTF. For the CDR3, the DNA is TGTGCCAGCAGCTTAGGGCAGGAGTATGGCTACACCTTC. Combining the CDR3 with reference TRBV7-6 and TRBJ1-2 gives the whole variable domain GAGVSQSPRYKVTKRGQDVALRCDPISGHVSLYWYRQALGQGPEFLTYFNYEAQQDKSGLPNDRFSAERPEGSISTLTIQRTEQRDSAMYRCASSLGQEYGYTFGSGTRLTVV.

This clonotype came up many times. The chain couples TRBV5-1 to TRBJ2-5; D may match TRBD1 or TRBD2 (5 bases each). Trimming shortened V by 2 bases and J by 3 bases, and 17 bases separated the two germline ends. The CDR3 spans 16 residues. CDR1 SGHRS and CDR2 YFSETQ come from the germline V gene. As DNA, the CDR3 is TGCGCCAGCAGCTTCATTCCCGGGGACGGGGAAGAGACCCAGTACTTC. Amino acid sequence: CASSFIPGDGEETQYF.

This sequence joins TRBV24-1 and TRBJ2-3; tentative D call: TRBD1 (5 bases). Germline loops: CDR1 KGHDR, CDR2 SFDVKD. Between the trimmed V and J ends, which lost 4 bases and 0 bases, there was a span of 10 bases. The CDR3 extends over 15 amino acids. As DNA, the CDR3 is TGTGCCACCAGTGAAGGGGCCCCTAGCACAGATACGCAGTATTTT. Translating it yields CATSEGAPSTDTQYF.

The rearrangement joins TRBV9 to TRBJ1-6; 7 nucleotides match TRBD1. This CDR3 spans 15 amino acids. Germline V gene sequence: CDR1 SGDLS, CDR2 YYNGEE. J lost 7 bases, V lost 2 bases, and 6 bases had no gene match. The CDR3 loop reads CASSVGQVINSPLHF. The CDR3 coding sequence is TGTGCCAGCAGCGTTGGACAGGTTATCAATTCACCCCTCCACTTT.